Detailed here is one T cell receptor (beta chain). Its matching antigen is unknown. This CDR3 region has 15 residues. Per germline, CDR1 MGHDK and CDR2 SYGVNS. With 6 bases clipped from V and 1 base from J, the junction kept 5 bases outside the gene matches. This entry is derived from a study of CD8 T cells in Susac syndrome. After extraction with the RNeasy kit, roughly 0.45 to 1 ug of the RNA was reverse transcribed using random hexamers. In TCRdb, the immunoSEQ multiplex PCR reads were re-called with MiXCR into one record per CDR3 protein. Here the sample spans approximately 200,000 distinct CDR3 sequences, almost 96% being singletons. Broader study findings: The study conceded that its TCR sequencing and HLA analysis involved relatively few individuals.

From blood CD8+ and CD4+ T cells, TCR beta sequences were generated. Negative isolation yielded CD4+ and CD8+ T cells, and FACS enriched TEMRA cells. The sample comprised CD4+ T cells from PBMCs. The chain uses TRBV25-1 and TRBJ2-2, with 7 bases aligning to TRBD2. The receptor was isolated from a human donor with multiple sclerosis. The CDR3 region has the DNA TGTGCCAGCAGATCCCGGGGGGAGAACACCGGGGAGCTGTTTTTT. Translation gives CASRSRGENTGELFF.